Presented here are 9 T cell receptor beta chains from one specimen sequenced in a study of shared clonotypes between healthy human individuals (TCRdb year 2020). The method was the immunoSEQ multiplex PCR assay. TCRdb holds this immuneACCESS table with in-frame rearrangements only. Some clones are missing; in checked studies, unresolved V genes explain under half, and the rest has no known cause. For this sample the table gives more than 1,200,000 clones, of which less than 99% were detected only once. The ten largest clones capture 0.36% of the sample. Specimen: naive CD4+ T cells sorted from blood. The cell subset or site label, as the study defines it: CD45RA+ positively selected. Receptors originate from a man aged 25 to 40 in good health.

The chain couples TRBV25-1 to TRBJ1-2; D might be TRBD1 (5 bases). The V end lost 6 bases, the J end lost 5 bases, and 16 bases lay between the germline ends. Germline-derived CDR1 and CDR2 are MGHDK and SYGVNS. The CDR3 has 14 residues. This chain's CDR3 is CASSDSVQLYGYTF. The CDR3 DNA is TGTGCCAGCAGCGACAGCGTTCAGCTTTATGGCTACACCTTC.

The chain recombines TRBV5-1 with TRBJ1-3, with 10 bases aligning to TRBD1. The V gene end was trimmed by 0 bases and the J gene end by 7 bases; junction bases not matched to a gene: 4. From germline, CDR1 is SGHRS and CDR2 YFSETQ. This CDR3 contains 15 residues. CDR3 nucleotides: TGCGCCAGCAGCTTGGGTGGGACAGGGGCGAACACCATATATTTT. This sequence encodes CASSLGGTGANTIYF.

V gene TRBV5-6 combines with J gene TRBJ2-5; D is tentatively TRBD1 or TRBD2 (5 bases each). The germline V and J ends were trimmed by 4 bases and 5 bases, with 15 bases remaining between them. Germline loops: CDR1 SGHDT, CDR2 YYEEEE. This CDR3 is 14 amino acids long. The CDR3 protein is CASSPGPTSETQYF. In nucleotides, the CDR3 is TGTGCCAGCAGCCCGGGGCCGACGTCGGAGACCCAGTACTTC. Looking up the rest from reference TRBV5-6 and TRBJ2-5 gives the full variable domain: DAGVTQSPTHLIKTRGQQVTLRCSPKSGHDTVSWYQQALGQGPQFIFQYYEEEERQRGNFPDRFSGHQFPNYSSELNVNALLLGDSALYLCASSPGPTSETQYFGPGTRLLVL.

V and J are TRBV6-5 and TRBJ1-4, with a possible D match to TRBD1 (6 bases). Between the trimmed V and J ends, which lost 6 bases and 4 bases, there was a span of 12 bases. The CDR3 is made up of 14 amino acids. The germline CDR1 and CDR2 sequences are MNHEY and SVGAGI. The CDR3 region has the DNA TGTGCCAGCAGACCCGGACAGCTTAATGAAAAACTGTTTTTT. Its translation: CASRPGQLNEKLFF.

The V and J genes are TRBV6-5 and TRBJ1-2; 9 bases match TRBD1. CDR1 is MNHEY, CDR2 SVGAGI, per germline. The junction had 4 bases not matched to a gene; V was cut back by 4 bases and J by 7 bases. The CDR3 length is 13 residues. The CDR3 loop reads CASSWTGAGGYTF. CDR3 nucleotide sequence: TGTGCCAGCAGTTGGACAGGGGCGGGTGGCTACACCTTC.

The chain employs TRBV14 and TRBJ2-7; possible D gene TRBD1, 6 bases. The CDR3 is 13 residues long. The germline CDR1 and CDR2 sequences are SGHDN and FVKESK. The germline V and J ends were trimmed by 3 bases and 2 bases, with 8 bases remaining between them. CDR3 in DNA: TGTGCCAGCAGCCACAGGGGACCCTACGAGCAGTACTTC. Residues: CASSHRGPYEQYF.

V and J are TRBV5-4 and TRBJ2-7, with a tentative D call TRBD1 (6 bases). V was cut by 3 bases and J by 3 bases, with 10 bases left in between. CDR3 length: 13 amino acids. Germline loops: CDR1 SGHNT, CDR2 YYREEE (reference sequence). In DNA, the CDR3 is TGTGCCAGCAGCTCAACAGGGTTCTACGAGCAGTACTTC. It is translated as CASSSTGFYEQYF.

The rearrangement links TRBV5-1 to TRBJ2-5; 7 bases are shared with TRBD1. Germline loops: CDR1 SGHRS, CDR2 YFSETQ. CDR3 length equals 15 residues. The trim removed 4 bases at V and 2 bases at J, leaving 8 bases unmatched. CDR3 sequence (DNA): TGCGCCAGCAGCCTGCTAACAGGGGAACAAGAGACCCAGTACTTC. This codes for CASSLLTGEQETQYF.

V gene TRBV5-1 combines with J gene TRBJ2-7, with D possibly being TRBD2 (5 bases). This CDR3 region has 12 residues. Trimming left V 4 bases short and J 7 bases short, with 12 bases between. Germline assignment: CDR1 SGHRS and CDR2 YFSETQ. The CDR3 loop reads CASSHPEGEQYF. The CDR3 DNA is TGCGCCAGCAGCCACCCCGAGGGAGAGCAGTACTTC.